Listed below are T cell receptor beta chains from one sample, sequenced in a study of cytomegalovirus exposure and HLA in healthy donors. TCRdb's copy holds only in-frame clones and misses some; the assay was immunoSEQ multiplex PCR. The profile covers some 150,000 clones, with roughly 77% appearing a single time and roughly 3.6% taken by the ten largest. Sequencing was done on a sample of PBMCs. These receptors all stem from a human donor in good health. CDR3s leave out the opening cysteine and the closing phenylalanine or tryptophan. Each record gives: CDR3 length, J gene, V gene, CDR3 protein.

CDR3 length: 11; J gene: TRBJ2-7; V gene: TRBV7-2; CDR3 protein: ASSSQGNSEQY
CDR3 length: 12; J gene: TRBJ2-3; V gene: TRBV19; CDR3 protein: ASRRQGSTDTQY
CDR3 length: 16; J gene: TRBJ1-6; V gene: TRBV7-9; CDR3 protein: ASSFTMRGPDYNSPLH
CDR3 length: 16; J gene: TRBJ2-3; V gene: TRBV28; CDR3 protein: ASSLEGLAGGGKDTQY
CDR3 length: 12; J gene: TRBJ2-5; V gene: TRBV5-4; CDR3 protein: ASSWPWDLETQY
CDR3 length: 17; J gene: TRBJ2-1; V gene: TRBV12-2; CDR3 protein: ASRLAWTSGGPGGNEQF
CDR3 length: 12; J gene: TRBJ1-2; V gene: TRBV7-2; CDR3 protein: ASSLALGAYGYT
CDR3 length: 12; J gene: TRBJ1-2; V gene: TRBV6-5; CDR3 protein: ASSYGQGAYGYT
CDR3 length: 12; J gene: TRBJ2-7; V gene: TRBV5-8; CDR3 protein: ASSPFLTGNEQY
CDR3 length: 10; J gene: TRBJ1-1; V gene: TRBV2; CDR3 protein: ASRRASLEAF
CDR3 length: 13; J gene: TRBJ1-2; V gene: TRBV7-9; CDR3 protein: ASSPNSDGGYGYT
CDR3 length: 11; J gene: TRBJ2-2; V gene: TRBV2; CDR3 protein: ASSEQGTGELF
CDR3 length: 15; J gene: TRBJ2-2; V gene: TRBV9; CDR3 protein: ASSPSGGLAATGELF
CDR3 length: 10; J gene: TRBJ1-5; V gene: TRBV6-6; CDR3 protein: ASSYEVQPQH
CDR3 length: 11; J gene: TRBJ1-3; V gene: TRBV2; CDR3 protein: ASSGGLRNTIY
CDR3 length: 10; J gene: TRBJ1-1; V gene: TRBV7-2; CDR3 protein: ASSLKPAEAF